These T cell receptor beta chains were read from a single sample in a study of T cell clones after liver transplantation. The data were produced by immunoSEQ multiplex PCR, yet TCRdb's version contains in-frame clones alone and is incomplete. The sample has about 80,000 clones; roughly 85% are singletons. The sample in question was CD4+ T cells from blood, obtained almost 47 months after liver transplant. The receptors come from a human patient who received a liver transplant. These T cells may partly come from the graft donor. Both conserved end residues are trimmed from each CDR3. The order of the fields is J gene, CDR3 length, V gene, D gene, CDR3 protein. A D gene is named only where the DNA matches it firmly.

>TRBJ2-1|11|TRBV6-6|NA
ASTPAGYNEQF
>TRBJ1-2|11|TRBV29-1|TRBD1
SVEGRQGGGYT
>TRBJ1-1|12|TRBV5-1|NA
ASTPGSGWAEAF
>TRBJ2-5|11|TRBV28|NA
ASSLGQGGTQY
>TRBJ1-1|12|TRBV29-1|TRBD1
SVKSGTGGTEAF
>TRBJ1-3|13|TRBV15|NA
ATSRDPGSGNTIY
>TRBJ1-4|12|TRBV2|NA
ASRTTGGGRKLF
>TRBJ1-5|13|TRBV15|NA
ATSRDLGAKQPQH
>TRBJ2-5|13|TRBV28|TRBD1
ASRKLDRAQETQY
>TRBJ2-6|18|TRBV5-4|NA
ASSSDLGGPQLDGANVLT
>TRBJ2-3|12|TRBV6-1|NA
ASRTSPGADTQY
>TRBJ1-1|10|TRBV28|NA
ASSSGITEAF
>TRBJ2-3|12|TRBV13|NA
ASSPQGGTDTQY
>TRBJ2-1|12|TRBV9|NA
ASRGSGRGSEQF
>TRBJ1-1|12|TRBV28|NA
ASSTRPESTEAF
>TRBJ1-2|16|TRBV30|NA
AWDRVSQDAGENYGYT
>TRBJ2-1|12|TRBV5-1|TRBD2
ASSATGTSYEQF
>TRBJ2-1|12|TRBV2|TRBD2
ASSPNPTSGQLF
>TRBJ1-2|12|TRBV5-6|NA
ASRLGQRNYGYT
>TRBJ2-3|11|TRBV7-9|NA
ASSSDGRNTQY
>TRBJ2-7|14|TRBV11-2|NA
ASSPSLANRGYEQY
>TRBJ2-7|16|TRBV18|TRBD1
ASSSGQGTSGNLYEQY
>TRBJ2-7|10|TRBV29-1|TRBD1
SVTRTGDEQY
>TRBJ1-2|14|TRBV28|TRBD1
ASSSLPTGGSGGYT
>TRBJ2-3|12|TRBV4-3|NA
ASSPGTWTDTQY